A single T cell receptor (beta chain) is shown here with its context. The entry originates in a study of blood T cell repertoires in COVID-19. The data were produced by immunoSEQ multiplex PCR, yet TCRdb's version contains in-frame clones alone and is incomplete. This sample has around 300,000 clones, with roughly 90% found just once. Germline CDR1 reads SGHNT; CDR2 reads YYREEE (reference sequence). Trimming took 2 bases from V and 5 from J, leaving 10 bases between them. CDR3 length: 14 amino acids. This chain connects TRBV5-4 to TRBJ2-2; D unresolved. Material for sequencing was peripheral blood. This receptor was identified in a woman aged 30 to 39 with COVID-19, enrolled during active disease. This chain's CDR3 is CASSFLFGTGELFF. CDR3 nucleotide sequence: TGTGCCAGCAGCTTCCTTTTCGGGACCGGGGAGCTGTTTTTT. Variable domain in full (rest from reference TRBV5-4 and TRBJ2-2): ETGVTQSPTHLIKTRGQQVTLRCSSQSGHNTVSWYQQALGQGPQFIFQYYREEENGRGNFPPRFSGLQFPNYSSELNVNALELDDSALYLCASSFLFGTGELFFGEGSRLTVL.